This T cell receptor beta chain was sequenced during a study of T cell responses to AZD1222 COVID-19 vaccine. Findings and limits, study-wide: Increases in Spike-specific TCR breadth and depth were seen after two AZD1222 doses. Regions left unmutated in variants are reportedly the target of nearly half of spike-specific TCRs. Donors skewed white British and female; clonal diversity was possibly underestimated.

About this clone itself: Its antigen is still unknown.

This CDR3 has 16 residues. Germline CDR1 reads SGHRS; CDR2 reads YFSETQ. V lost 4 bases and J lost 6; bases outside the gene matches: 8. Sequenced by immunoSEQ multiplex PCR; TCRdb stores in-frame clones only, minus some. The sample has 100,000 or so clones; around 87% are singletons. V gene TRBV5-1 combines with J gene TRBJ2-1, with 12 bases that match TRBD2. Sample: peripheral blood, taken on day 0 of AZD1222 vaccination. The TCR originated in an adult in good health. CDR3 residues: CASSPLAGGDGNEQFF. CDR3 coding DNA: TGCGCCAGCAGCCCGCTAGCGGGGGGGGATGGCAATGAGCAGTTCTTC.